The 32 T cell receptor beta chains below come from one sample, sequenced in a study of T cell changes during pregnancy in multiple sclerosis. The protocol was immunoSEQ multiplex PCR, while the TCRdb copy is restricted to in-frame clones and leaves out a portion. The data contain some 60,000 clones, more than 75% of them singletons. The source material was peripheral blood, sampled in the second trimester of pregnancy. These receptors came from a female donor with multiple sclerosis, enrolled in a pregnancy study.

The rearrangement joins TRBV5-6 to TRBJ2-7; D might be TRBD1 (5 bases). V dropped 1 base and J dropped 1 base, with 15 bases sitting between them. CDR1 is SGHDT, CDR2 YYEEEE, per germline. The CDR3 contains 16 residues. Here the CDR3 reads CASSLYRNSHSYEQYF. CDR3 DNA: TGTGCCAGCAGCTTGTACAGGAATTCCCATTCCTACGAGCAGTACTTC.

V is TRBV29-1 and J is TRBJ1-1; 7 bases are shared with TRBD1. The CDR3 covers 11 residues. Per the germline V gene, CDR1 is SQVTM and CDR2 is ANQGSEA. V was clipped by 6 bases and J by 7 bases; unmatched bases: 5. The DNA for the CDR3 is TGCAGCGTGTCAAACAGGGGTGAAGCTTTCTTT. It is translated as CSVSNRGEAFF.

This clone was picked up one time. The chain carries TRBV5-1 and TRBJ1-1; D ambiguous. Trimming took off 2 bases at V and 1 base at J, with 12 bases between the two ends. From germline, CDR1 is SGHRS and CDR2 YFSETQ. The CDR3 totals 15 residues. CDR3 nucleotide sequence: TGCGCCAGCAGCTTTGGTGACACCTCGAACACTGAAGCTTTCTTT. Amino acid sequence: CASSFGDTSNTEAFF. The entire variable domain, with the rest obtained from reference TRBV5-1 and TRBJ1-1, is as follows: KAGVTQTPRYLIKTRGQQVTLSCSPISGHRSVSWYQQTPGQGLQFLFEYFSETQRNKGNFPGRFSGRQFSNSRSEMNVSTLELGDSALYLCASSFGDTSNTEAFFGQGTRLTVV.

The V call is TRBV5-1, the J call TRBJ2-3; D remains ambiguous. V lost 0 bases, J lost 1 base, and 12 bases lay in between. The CDR3 runs to 16 residues. Germline assignment: CDR1 SGHRS and CDR2 YFSETQ. The CDR3 DNA is TGCGCCAGCAGCTTGGCCCCTCTTTCGGGCACAGATACGCAGTATTTT. Its protein product is CASSLAPLSGTDTQYF. The whole variable domain, filled in from reference TRBV5-1 and TRBJ2-3, reads KAGVTQTPRYLIKTRGQQVTLSCSPISGHRSVSWYQQTPGQGLQFLFEYFSETQRNKGNFPGRFSGRQFSNSRSEMNVSTLELGDSALYLCASSLAPLSGTDTQYFGPGTRLTVL.

The chain employs TRBV7-2 and TRBJ1-4; 7 nucleotides agree with TRBD1. The V gene's germline CDR1 is SGHTA and CDR2 FQGNSA. The CDR3 is 14 residues long. Unmatched junction bases numbered 6, after V lost 5 bases and J lost 6 bases. The CDR3 nucleotides are TGTGCCAGCAGCCGGGACAGCAGGCATGAAAAACTGTTTTTT. Translated, it gives CASSRDSRHEKLFF.

In nucleotides, the CDR3 is TGTGCCAGCAGCCCCAACTCCCGTTGGACAGGATATAGGGGCTACACCTTC. Its protein is CASSPNSRWTGYRGYTF. The gene calls are TRBV5-4 and TRBJ1-2; 7 bases map to TRBD1. Germline V CDR1 and CDR2: SGHNT, YYREEE (reference sequence). V lost 4 bases and J lost 8; bases outside the gene matches: 20. The CDR3 is 17 amino acids.

The gene calls are TRBV7-2 and TRBJ1-6; 7 bases map to TRBD1. V shed 2 bases and J 10 bases; nucleotides not matched to a gene: 8. Germline loops: CDR1 SGHTA, CDR2 FQGNSA. This CDR3 is built from 15 residues. The CDR3 nucleotides are TGTGCCAGCAGCTTAAGAGCACAGGGGAGCTCACCCCTCCACTTT. Its translation is CASSLRAQGSSPLHF. The entire variable domain, with the rest obtained from reference TRBV7-2 and TRBJ1-6, is as follows: GAGVSQSPSNKVTEKGKDVELRCDPISGHTALYWYRQSLGQGLEFLIYFQGNSAPDKSGLPSDRFSAERTGGSVSTLTIQRTQQEDSAVYLCASSLRAQGSSPLHFGNGTRLTVT.

The V and J genes are TRBV6-5 and TRBJ2-5, with D perhaps matching TRBD2 (5 bases). Trimming removed 5 bases at V and 4 bases at J, with 14 bases between. Germline-derived CDR1 and CDR2 are MNHEY and SVGAGI. The CDR3 contains 14 residues. CDR3 coding DNA: TGTGCCAGCAGTGGACTCGGGCTGGGAGAGACCCAGTACTTC. Residues: CASSGLGLGETQYF.

The chain is built from TRBV15 and TRBJ1-2, with 7 bases aligning to TRBD1. The ends lost 5 bases at V and 5 bases at J; junction bases unmatched: 11. Germline V CDR1 and CDR2: LNHNV, YYDKDF (reference sequence). This CDR3 region has 15 residues. DNA of the CDR3: TGTGCCACCAGCGGAAGACCCAGGGGGACGTATGGCTACACCTTC. It encodes CATSGRPRGTYGYTF. The entire variable domain, with the rest obtained from reference TRBV15 and TRBJ1-2, is as follows: DAMVIQNPRYQVTQFGKPVTLSCSQTLNHNVMYWYQQKSSQAPKLLFHYYDKDFNNEADTPDNFQSRRPNTSFCFLDIRSPGLGDTAMYLCATSGRPRGTYGYTFGSGTRLTVV.

The gene calls are TRBV5-1 and TRBJ2-3; 7 bases are a match to TRBD1. The V segment lost 0 bases and the J segment 0 bases; nucleotides outside the gene matches: 7. CDR1 and CDR2 from the germline V gene are SGHRS and YFSETQ. CDR3 length: 17 amino acids. CDR3 nucleotide sequence: TGCGCCAGCAGCTTGGTACAATGGGGACAGAGCACAGATACGCAGTATTTT. This codes for CASSLVQWGQSTDTQYF.

The chain carries TRBV2 and TRBJ2-5, with D unresolved. The germline gives CDR1 SNHLY, CDR2 FYNNEI. Deletions cut 10 bases from V and 0 bases from J, with 6 bases between. This CDR3 comprises 11 residues. In nucleotides, the CDR3 is TGTGCCACCTCGTACCAAGAGACCCAGTACTTC. Translating it yields CATSYQETQYF.

This rearrangement joins TRBV21-1 to TRBJ2-1; the listed D gene, TRBD1, was not tested against the DNA. TRBV21-1 counts as a pseudogene. CDR3 length equals 9 residues. In DNA form, the CDR3 reads TGTGCCGGCCACAATGAGCAGTTCTTC. Amino acid sequence: CAGHNEQFF.

The V gene is TRBV5-5, the J gene TRBJ2-7; 9 bases are a match to TRBD1. After removal of 4 bases from V and 0 bases from J, the junction contained 5 bases not matched to a gene. The germline gives CDR1 SGHKS, CDR2 YYEKEE (reference sequence). The CDR3 length is 15 residues. This CDR3 reads CASSRTGDSSYEQYF. CDR3 bases: TGTGCCAGCAGCCGGACAGGGGATTCCTCCTACGAGCAGTACTTC.

The chain links TRBV7-8 to TRBJ1-1; D remains ambiguous. Trimming stripped 5 bases from V and 1 base from J, with 17 bases between. Per the germline V gene, CDR1 is SGHVS and CDR2 is FQNEAQ. CDR3 length equals 16 residues. In DNA form, the CDR3 reads TGTGCCAGCAGCATAAGAGCCCACTATGCGAACACTGAAGCTTTCTTT. It codes for CASSIRAHYANTEAFF.

The chain couples TRBV28 to TRBJ1-2, with 9 bases lining up with TRBD1. Losses at the gene ends were 7 bases for V and 4 bases for J; bases not matched to a gene: 16. CDR3 length: 17 residues. Germline lookup yields CDR1 MDHEN and CDR2 SYDVKM. CDR3 nucleotide sequence: TGTGCCAGCACCTCCGGGGGAGGACAGGGGCTGGTCTATGGCTACACCTTC. This codes for CASTSGGGQGLVYGYTF.

This clone appeared once. The chain is built from TRBV19 and TRBJ1-5, with 7 bases aligning to TRBD1. V was pared by 3 bases and J by 3 bases, with 8 bases of the junction left unmatched. CDR3 length: 16 residues. CDR1 and CDR2 (germline): LNHDA, SQIVND (reference sequence). CDR3 amino acids: CASSILPGQINQPQHF. The CDR3 coding sequence is TGTGCCAGTAGTATTTTGCCGGGACAGATCAATCAGCCCCAGCATTTT. Full variable domain (remainder filled in from reference TRBV19 and TRBJ1-5): DGGITQSPKYLFRKEGQNVTLSCEQNLNHDAMYWYRQDPGQGLRLIYYSQIVNDFQKGDIAEGYSVSREKKESFPLTVTSAQKNPTAFYLCASSILPGQINQPQHFGDGTRLSIL.

The chain has TRBV28 and TRBJ2-7, with TRBD2 identical over 11 bases. Trimming removed 3 bases from V and 2 bases from J; junction bases left unmatched: 6. Germline V CDR1 and CDR2: MDHEN, SYDVKM. There are 16 residues in the CDR3. The CDR3 nucleotides are TGTGCCAGCAGTTTTAGCGGGGGGGCCCAGACCTACGAGCAGTACTTC. Translation gives CASSFSGGAQTYEQYF.

This clone was seen a handful of times. V gene TRBV7-3 combines with J gene TRBJ1-6, with D unresolved. The germline gives CDR1 SGHTA, CDR2 FQGTGA. V lost 2 bases and J 7 bases, leaving 9 bases between the germline ends. There are 14 residues in the CDR3. The CDR3 nucleotides read TGTGCCAGCAGCTTATCAGGTCCCAATTCACCCCTCCACTTT. Translated: CASSLSGPNSPLHF. Using reference TRBV7-3 and TRBJ1-6 for the parts outside the CDR3, the full variable domain is GAGVSQTPSNKVTEKGKYVELRCDPISGHTALYWYRQSLGQGPEFLIYFQGTGAADDSGLPNDRFFAVRPEGSVSTLKIQRTERGDSAVYLCASSLSGPNSPLHFGNGTRLTVT.

CDR3 bases: TGTGCCAGTAGTATAGAAGGGGCAGACACTGAAGCTTTCTTT. It specifies CASSIEGADTEAFF. The chain has TRBV19 and TRBJ1-1, with D perhaps matching TRBD1 (5 bases). V was trimmed by 0 bases and J by 3 bases, leaving 8 bases between them. Germline CDR1 reads LNHDA; CDR2 reads SQIVND (reference sequence). This CDR3 region has 14 residues. Using reference TRBV19 and TRBJ1-1 for the parts outside the CDR3, the full variable domain is DGGITQSPKYLFRKEGQNVTLSCEQNLNHDAMYWYRQDPGQGLRLIYYSQIVNDFQKGDIAEGYSVSREKKESFPLTVTSAQKNPTAFYLCASSIEGADTEAFFGQGTRLTVV.

The V gene is TRBV6-4, the J gene TRBJ2-1; possible D gene TRBD2, 6 bases. This CDR3 has 18 residues. CDR1 is MRHNA, CDR2 SNTAGT, per germline. Trimming took off 0 bases at V and 8 bases at J, with 23 bases between the two ends. CDR3: CASSDSICCGAISDEQFF. CDR3 nucleotides: TGTGCCAGCAGTGACTCGATTTGTTGCGGGGCCATTTCGGATGAGCAGTTCTTC.

The chain has TRBV18 and TRBJ1-3; D unclear. Germline V gene sequence: CDR1 KGHSH, CDR2 LQKENI. The V gene lost 2 bases and the J gene lost 2 bases, with 10 bases spanning the gap. CDR3 length equals 15 residues. The chain's CDR3 is CASSPELLAGNTIYF. For the CDR3, the DNA is TGTGCCAGCTCACCAGAGCTCCTGGCTGGAAACACCATATATTTT.

This rearrangement joins TRBV10-2 to TRBJ2-3; TRBD2 matches at 9 bases. The V and J ends lost 3 bases and 7 bases, in that order; junction bases with no gene match: 11. From germline, CDR1 is WSHSY and CDR2 SAAADI. The CDR3 runs 16 residues. CDR3 DNA sequence: TGCGCCAGCAGTGACCCGACTAGCGGACCCCGAAATACGCAGTATTTT. It codes for CASSDPTSGPRNTQYF.

This clone was seen a handful of times. The rearrangement joins TRBV9 to TRBJ1-2; tentative D call: TRBD1 (6 bases). The CDR3 covers 15 residues. V was clipped by 2 bases and J by 3 bases, with 14 bases between them. Germline V gene data show CDR1 as SGDLS and CDR2 as YYNGEE. CDR3 bases: TGTGCCAGCAGCGTGGGGGCAGGGAGGGACTATGGCTACACCTTC. It is translated as CASSVGAGRDYGYTF.

The chain is built from TRBV5-1 and TRBJ1-2; 9 bases agree with TRBD1. The CDR3 has 14 amino acids. The V gene's germline CDR1 is SGHRS and CDR2 YFSETQ. Trimming took 0 bases from V and 7 from J; bases not matched to a gene: 4. CDR3 nucleotides: TGCGCCAGCAGCTTGGACAGGGGGCTTTTTGGCTACACCTTC. This sequence encodes CASSLDRGLFGYTF.

V gene TRBV7-2 combines with J gene TRBJ2-6; possible D gene TRBD1, 6 bases. With 5 bases removed from V and 5 bases from J, the gap between germline ends came to 22 bases. In germline, CDR1 is SGHTA, CDR2 FQGNSA. The CDR3 is 18 residues long. CDR3 amino acids: CASSLYRDTYRRANVLTF. The CDR3, as DNA: TGTGCCAGCAGCCTCTACCGGGACACCTATCGGAGGGCCAACGTCCTGACTTTC.

This chain connects TRBV19 to TRBJ1-2; 10 positions match TRBD1. This CDR3 has 16 amino acids. V lost 6 bases, J lost 3 bases, and 10 bases stayed unmatched. Germline V gene lookup returns CDR1 LNHDA and CDR2 SQIVND (reference sequence). The CDR3 DNA is TGTGCCAGTAGCCTGGCCGGGACAGGGGTTGACTATGGCTACACCTTC. Residues: CASSLAGTGVDYGYTF.

The rearrangement links TRBV7-9 to TRBJ1-2; 7 nucleotides line up with TRBD1. CDR1 is SEHNR, CDR2 FQNEAQ, per germline (reference sequence). V lost 2 bases to trimming and J lost 6 bases; unmatched junction nucleotides: 18. This CDR3 contains 18 residues. CDR3 in amino acids: CASSLSPSLGGGYDGYTF. The CDR3 DNA follows: TGTGCCAGCAGCTTAAGCCCATCCCTAGGGGGCGGGTATGATGGCTACACCTTC.

The rearrangement links TRBV11-3 to TRBJ2-1; possible D gene TRBD2, 5 bases. This CDR3 region has 13 residues. V was trimmed by 5 bases and J by 5 bases, leaving 10 bases between them. CDR1 and CDR2 from the germline V gene are SGHNT and YENEEA. The CDR3 DNA sequence: TGTGCCAGCAGCACCGGGGTGGACAATGAGCAGTTCTTC. This encodes CASSTGVDNEQFF.

This clone was seen once. The chain employs TRBV7-2 and TRBJ1-5; no reliable D call. Trimming stripped 1 base from V and 2 bases from J, with 9 bases between. CDR3 length: 15 amino acids. Germline V gene data show CDR1 as SGHTA and CDR2 as FQGNSA. In DNA, the CDR3 is TGTGCCAGCAGCTTAGGCGGCGGGGGCAATCAGCCCCAGCATTTT. Protein product: CASSLGGGGNQPQHF.

This sequence joins TRBV5-1 and TRBJ1-6; 7 positions agree with TRBD1. CDR3 length equals 15 residues. The J segment lost 9 bases and the V segment lost 3 bases, leaving 9 bases of the junction unmatched. The germline CDR1 and CDR2 sequences are SGHRS and YFSETQ. CDR3 residues: CASSSTDRVGSPLHF. CDR3 DNA sequence: TGCGCCAGCAGCTCTACCGACAGGGTCGGTTCACCCCTCCACTTT.

A single count supports this clone. V gene TRBV5-1 combines with J gene TRBJ1-4; D is ambiguous. V was shortened by 4 bases and J by 1 base, with 14 bases between the two germline ends. The germline V gene encodes CDR1 SGHRS and CDR2 YFSETQ. The CDR3 runs to 16 residues. CDR3 loop: CASSPHGERTNEKLFF. CDR3 nucleotides: TGCGCCAGCAGCCCACACGGGGAGAGAACTAATGAAAAACTGTTTTTT.

The chain has TRBV14 and TRBJ2-5, with 7 nucleotides matching TRBD2. This CDR3 is 15 amino acids long. V trimming: 4 bases; J trimming: 0 bases; junction bases outside the gene matches: 5. Germline V gives CDR1 SGHDN, CDR2 FVKESK. CDR3 amino acids: CASSPGTMYQETQYF. CDR3 sequence (DNA): TGTGCCAGCAGCCCTGGGACTATGTACCAAGAGACCCAGTACTTC.